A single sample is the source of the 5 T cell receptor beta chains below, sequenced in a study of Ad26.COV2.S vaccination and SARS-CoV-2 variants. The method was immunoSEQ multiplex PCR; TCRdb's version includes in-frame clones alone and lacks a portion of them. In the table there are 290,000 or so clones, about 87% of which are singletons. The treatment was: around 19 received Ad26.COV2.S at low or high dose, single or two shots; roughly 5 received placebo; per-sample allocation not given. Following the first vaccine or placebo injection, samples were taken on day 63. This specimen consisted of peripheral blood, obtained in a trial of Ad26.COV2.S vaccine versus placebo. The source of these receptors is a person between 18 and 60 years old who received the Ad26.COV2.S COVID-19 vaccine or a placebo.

The CDR3 here is CASSLGTRNTGELFF. CDR3 DNA sequence: TGTGCCAGCAGCCTAGGGACCAGAAACACCGGGGAGCTGTTTTTT. The chain has TRBV27 and TRBJ2-2; D may match TRBD1 or TRBD2 (5 bases each). The CDR3 is made up of 15 amino acids. From germline, CDR1 is MNHEY and CDR2 SMNVEV (reference sequence). Trimming removed 6 bases at V and 2 bases at J, with 13 bases between.

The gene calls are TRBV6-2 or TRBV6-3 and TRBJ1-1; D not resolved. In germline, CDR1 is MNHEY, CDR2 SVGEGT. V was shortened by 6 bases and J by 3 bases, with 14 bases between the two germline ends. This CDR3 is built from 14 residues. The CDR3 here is CASSHVRRDTEAFF. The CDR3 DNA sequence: TGTGCCAGCAGCCACGTAAGGAGGGACACTGAAGCTTTCTTT.

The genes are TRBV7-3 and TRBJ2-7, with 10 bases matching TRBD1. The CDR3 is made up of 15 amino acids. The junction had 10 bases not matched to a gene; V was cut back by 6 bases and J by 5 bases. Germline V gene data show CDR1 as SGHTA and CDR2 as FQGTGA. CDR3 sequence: CASSLPTGGCHEQYF. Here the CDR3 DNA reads TGTGCCAGCAGTCTCCCGACAGGGGGCTGTCACGAGCAGTACTTC.

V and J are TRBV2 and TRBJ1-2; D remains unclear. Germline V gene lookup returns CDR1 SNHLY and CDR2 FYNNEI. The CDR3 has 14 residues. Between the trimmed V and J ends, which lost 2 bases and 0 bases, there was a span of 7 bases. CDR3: CASSEQTANYGYTF. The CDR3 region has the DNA TGTGCCAGCAGTGAACAAACAGCTAACTATGGCTACACCTTC.

CDR3 nucleotides: TGTGCCAGCAGTTACGAGAGCCTAGCCCTGGATGGCTACACCTTC. It encodes CASSYESLALDGYTF. The chain is built from TRBV6-2 or TRBV6-3 and TRBJ1-2; D is undetermined. V was trimmed by 2 bases and J by 6 bases, leaving 16 bases between them. The CDR3 runs 15 residues. Germline V gene lookup returns CDR1 MNHEY and CDR2 SVGEGT.